This TCR beta chain was sequenced for a study of T cell responses to AZD1222 COVID-19 vaccine. This CDR3 is 14 amino acids long. V lost 5 bases and J 8 bases, leaving 16 bases between the germline ends. The V gene's germline CDR1 is PRHDT and CDR2 FYEKMQ (reference sequence). This table comes from immunoSEQ multiplex PCR, and its TCRdb copy is limited to in-frame clones, with some not included. The sample lists about 78,000 clones; 85% to 90% were seen once. This clone has more than one count but fewer than ten. Its cognate antigen is unknown. Study-wide results and limits: Females made up more of the donors, who were largely white British, and clonal diversity may have come out too low. Sampling that yielded the repertoires occurred only after the peak T cell response.

Sequences were derived from peripheral blood, sampled 28 days after the second AZD1222 dose. This receptor was obtained from an adult who received the AZD1222 COVID-19 vaccine. This chain joins TRBV13 and TRBJ2-1, with D perhaps TRBD1 (7 bases). CDR3 amino acids: CASSPRGDLDEQFF. The CDR3 DNA follows: TGTGCCAGCAGCCCCAGGGGGGATTTGGATGAGCAGTTCTTC.